The entry below describes one T cell receptor beta chain. The CDR3 spans 13 residues. Germline V gene lookup returns CDR1 SNHLY and CDR2 FYNNEI. Trimming cost V 1 base and J 8 bases; bases outside gene matches: 4. Original analysis: Researchers report that nucleated cell counts were estimated from reference gene primer amplification. The method was immunoSEQ multiplex PCR; TCRdb's version includes in-frame clones alone and lacks a portion of them. For V, J and clone size, that table is used; D and trimming come from the DNA. The table includes under 450,000 clones, more than 75% detected once. Adults between about 18 and 95 years of age took part from about two dozen US areas. Clinical history as reported by participants underpinned cohort assignment. The record originates from a study of blood T cell repertoires in COVID-19. Study context: T cells, B-cell-depleted T cells, or PBMCs provided the cDNA or gDNA that served as material.

The receptor's source is a woman aged 25 to 39 who had recovered from COVID-19. The specimen was PBMCs or T cells enriched from blood (not recorded which). The V and J genes are TRBV2 and TRBJ1-2, with 7 bases matching TRBD1. CDR3 loop: CASSEEGARGYTF. The CDR3 bases are TGTGCCAGCAGTGAAGAGGGGGCGCGGGGCTACACCTTC.